The 8 T cell receptor beta chains reported below all come from one sample, sequenced in a study of shared clonotypes between healthy human individuals. Using immunoSEQ multiplex PCR, the repertoire was profiled, and TCRdb retains in-frame clones only, with some absent. Of about 2.4 million clones in the sample, around 90% are singletons; the top ten hold roughly 0.13%. Sequencing was done on a sample of naive CD4+ T cells sorted from blood. The subset was: CD45RA+ positively selected. These receptors were obtained from a man aged 18 to 29 in good health.

This clone came up once. The V and J genes are TRBV7-9 and TRBJ2-3; 14 bases fit TRBD2. V dropped 6 bases and J dropped 0; count of bases not matched to a gene: 8. Per germline, CDR1 SEHNR and CDR2 FQNEAQ (reference sequence). The CDR3 spans 18 residues. The CDR3 region has the DNA TGTGCCAGCAGTCAAGGACTAGCGGGGGGCCTGAGCACAGATACGCAGTATTTT. This sequence encodes CASSQGLAGGLSTDTQYF.

The chain uses TRBV21-1 and TRBJ1-2; no check of the table's D call, TRBD1, against the DNA was made. TRBV21-1 is a pseudogene segment. The CDR3 spans 13 residues. The CDR3 DNA follows: TGTGCCAGCTGGGCAGGGGCTAACTATGGCTACACCTTC. Its protein is CASWAGANYGYTF.

This CDR3 reads CATKVGTGITPLHF. The CDR3 DNA is TGCGCCACTAAAGTCGGGACAGGCATTACACCCCTCCACTTT. J is TRBJ1-6 and V is TRBV5-1; 8 bases match TRBD1. The CDR3 covers 14 residues. Germline lookup yields CDR1 SGHRS and CDR2 YFSETQ. After removal of 9 bases from V and 11 bases from J, the junction contained 13 bases not matched to a gene.

The gene calls are TRBV5-4 and TRBJ2-2; D not certain. The germline CDR1 and CDR2 sequences are SGHNT and YYREEE (reference sequence). The CDR3 consists of 14 residues. V was shortened by 0 bases and J by 4 bases, with 7 bases between the two germline ends. The CDR3 DNA reads as TGTGCCAGCAGCTTGGAAGGGCGCACCGGGGAGCTGTTTTTT. Encoded protein: CASSLEGRTGELFF.

The V gene is TRBV6-1, the J gene TRBJ2-7; D unclear. CDR3 size: 14 residues. Trimming removed 0 bases from V and 0 bases from J, with 6 bases in between. CDR1 is MNHNS and CDR2 is SASEGT in the germline V gene. The CDR3 nucleotides read TGTGCCAGCAGTGAAGCCGCCAGCTCCTACGAGCAGTACTTC. As protein: CASSEAASSYEQYF.

The rearrangement links TRBV19 to TRBJ1-2; the match to TRBD1 covers 9 bases. Germline CDR1 LNHDA, CDR2 SQIVND (reference sequence). The CDR3 is 13 residues long. Trimming at V came to 7 bases and at J to 7 bases, leaving 7 bases not matched to a gene. This chain's CDR3 is CASIAGQGFGYTF. CDR3 DNA sequence: TGTGCCAGTATCGCAGGACAGGGGTTTGGCTACACCTTC.

The V gene is TRBV6-1, the J gene TRBJ1-4; 8 nucleotides line up with TRBD1. J lost 10 bases, V lost 6 bases, and 10 bases had no gene match. Germline lookup yields CDR1 MNHNS and CDR2 SASEGT. This CDR3 has 14 residues. CDR3 amino acids: CASRMTGALVKLFF. The DNA for the CDR3 is TGTGCCAGCAGGATGACAGGGGCCCTGGTAAAACTGTTTTTT.

The chain couples TRBV6-5 to TRBJ1-5, with a weak D call TRBD1 (6 bases). V was cut by 4 bases and J by 7 bases, with 17 bases left in between. Germline V gene sequence: CDR1 MNHEY, CDR2 SVGAGI. This CDR3 has 15 residues. CDR3 sequence: CASSLNRDRGQPQHF. The CDR3 DNA reads as TGTGCCAGCAGTTTGAACAGGGATCGTGGGCAGCCCCAGCATTTT.